The entry below describes one TCR beta chain. Trimming pared 0 bases from V and 1 base from J, leaving 13 bases between. This CDR3 is 16 amino acids long. The germline CDR1 and CDR2 sequences are SGHRS and YFSETQ. The entry originates in a study of metastatic and nonmetastatic thyroid tumors. Not a single patient had been given any form of treatment at any point before undergoing thyroid surgery. TCRdb re-analyzed the PCR reads using MiXCR. The sample shows tens of thousands of clones, roughly 15% of them seen only once. The sequenced sample was blood. V gene TRBV5-1 combines with J gene TRBJ1-1; no clear D. The sequence derives from a female donor with papillary thyroid cancer or a benign thyroid nodule (not recorded which). Some clones in this sample may be carry-over from other donors' samples. The CDR3 spells CASSLGRSVGNTEAFF. CDR3 DNA sequence: TGCGCCAGCAGCTTGGGTCGTTCGGTCGGGAACACTGAAGCTTTCTTT.